These 22 T cell receptor beta chains originate from one sample sequenced in a study of T cell responses to AZD1222 COVID-19 vaccine. Here immunoSEQ multiplex PCR was the method, and the copy in TCRdb shows in-frame clones only, minus some. The data contain about 170,000 clones, around 88% of them singletons. Source: peripheral blood, taken 28 days after the second AZD1222 dose. These receptors all come from an adult who received the AZD1222 COVID-19 vaccine.

The chain couples TRBV2 to TRBJ2-1, with a weak D call TRBD2 (6 bases). The germline CDR1 and CDR2 sequences are SNHLY and FYNNEI. Between the trimmed V and J ends, which lost 6 bases and 6 bases, there was a span of 18 bases. The CDR3 is 15 residues long. CDR3: CASRYSGTGPNEQFF. The CDR3 DNA reads as TGTGCCAGCAGATACTCCGGGACTGGCCCCAATGAGCAGTTCTTC. Filled out from reference TRBV2 and TRBJ2-1, the complete variable domain reads EPEVTQTPSHQVTQMGQEVILRCVPISNHLYFYWYRQILGQKVEFLVSFYNNEISEKSEIFDDQFSVERPDGSNFTLKIRSTKLEDSAMYFCASRYSGTGPNEQFFGPGTRLTVL.

The chain combines TRBV5-4 with TRBJ1-4, with D unresolved. Germline-derived CDR1 and CDR2 are SGHNT and YYREEE (reference sequence). This CDR3 is 12 amino acids long. V gave up 2 bases and J gave up 4 bases, with 3 bases separating them. The CDR3 sequence is CASSFLNEKLFF. The DNA for the CDR3 is TGTGCCAGCAGCTTCCTTAATGAAAAACTGTTTTTT.

Details on this clone: Other DNA sequences of this sample code for an identical CDR3. The chain uses TRBV7-9 and TRBJ2-2; D is ambiguous. Germline V CDR1 and CDR2: SEHNR, FQNEAQ (reference sequence). Trimming pared 1 base from V and 5 bases from J, leaving 5 bases between. The CDR3 length is 13 residues. CDR3 in amino acids: CASSLVRTGELFF. CDR3 in DNA: TGTGCCAGCAGCTTAGTCCGGACCGGGGAGCTGTTTTTT.

The rearrangement links TRBV4-2 to TRBJ2-3; 11 bases align to TRBD2. The CDR3 runs to 17 residues. Trimming at V came to 4 bases and at J to 4 bases, leaving 10 bases not matched to a gene. Germline CDR1 is LGHNA and CDR2 is YNFKEQ. In DNA, the CDR3 is TGTGCCAGCAGCCCCAGTAGCGGGGGGGCCAGGGCAGATACGCAGTATTTT. Translating it yields CASSPSSGGARADTQYF.

This chain uses TRBV19 with TRBJ1-3, with 10 bases that match TRBD1. The J call may be wrong; the DNA end is better matched by TRBJ2-2. This CDR3 has 14 residues. CDR1 and CDR2 (germline): LNHDA, SQIVND (reference sequence). CDR3 nucleotide sequence: TGTGCCAGTAAGGGGACAGGGGTCACCGGGGAGCTGTTTTTT. This codes for CASKGTGVTGELFF.

The rearrangement uses TRBV4-1 and TRBJ1-1, with unresolved D. Germline V gene data show CDR1 as MGHRA and CDR2 as YSYEKL. The V gene lost 8 bases and the J gene lost 3 bases, with 16 bases spanning the gap. CDR3 length: 14 amino acids. The CDR3 sequence: CASERVVGDTEAFF. Here the CDR3 DNA reads TGCGCCAGCGAGAGGGTAGTTGGGGACACTGAAGCTTTCTTT.

CDR3 in amino acids: CASSSSRGAGNTIYF. The CDR3 region has the DNA TGTGCCAGCAGTTCCAGTCGGGGGGCTGGAAACACCATATATTTT. V and J are TRBV2 and TRBJ1-3, with D perhaps TRBD1 (5 bases). The length of the CDR3 is 15 residues. CDR1 and CDR2 (germline): SNHLY, FYNNEI. Between the trimmed V and J ends, which lost 5 bases and 2 bases, there was a span of 13 bases.

The rearrangement links TRBV29-1 to TRBJ1-2, with D possibly matching TRBD1 (5 bases). Germline CDR1 SQVTM, CDR2 ANQGSEA. The CDR3 is 10 residues long. Trimming removed 8 bases at V and 6 bases at J, with 10 bases between. DNA for the CDR3: TGCAGCTCCCTGGGGGATGGCTACACCTTC. It specifies CSSLGDGYTF.

V is TRBV16 and J is TRBJ2-5; D unresolved. Per germline, CDR1 KGHSY and CDR2 FQNENV. The CDR3 runs to 13 residues. The V end was cut by 2 bases, the J end by 5 bases, with 9 bases between. CDR3 coding DNA: TGTGCCAGCAGCCAAGGCCACTCGGAGACCCAGTACTTC. It codes for CASSQGHSETQYF.

The genes are TRBV5-6 and TRBJ1-3; the D gene is possibly TRBD1 (6 bases). V gave up 4 bases and J gave up 0 bases, with 11 bases separating them. The CDR3 covers 15 residues. Germline V lookup: CDR1 SGHDT, CDR2 YYEEEE. CDR3 nucleotides: TGTGCCAGCAGCCTGGACAGATACTCTGGAAACACCATATATTTT. Encoded protein: CASSLDRYSGNTIYF.

This chain joins TRBV6-1 and TRBJ2-1, with 11 bases that match TRBD2. The ends lost 2 bases at V and 3 bases at J; junction bases unmatched: 9. This CDR3 has 18 residues. Germline CDR1 is MNHNS and CDR2 is SASEGT. The DNA for the CDR3 is TGTGCCAGCAGTGAATATGGTAGCGGGGGGGCCTTCTACAATGAGCAGTTCTTC. Its protein is CASSEYGSGGAFYNEQFF.

The chain is built from TRBV9 and TRBJ2-4, with 10 nucleotides matching TRBD2. The V gene end was trimmed by 0 bases and the J gene end by 10 bases; junction bases not matched to a gene: 10. This CDR3 region has 16 residues. Germline CDR1 reads SGDLS; CDR2 reads YYNGEE. The CDR3 loop reads CASSVDSGGLRGIQYF. CDR3 nucleotides: TGTGCCAGCAGCGTAGATAGCGGGGGGCTCCGAGGGATTCAGTACTTC.

This clone was seen a handful of times. The DNA of the CDR3 is TGCGCCAGCAGCTTGGAGGTGAGTCAGCAGGGTCCGAACACTGAAGCTTTCTTT. Translated, it gives CASSLEVSQQGPNTEAFF. The genes are TRBV5-1 and TRBJ1-1; a weak D match, TRBD1 (5 bases). Germline V gene sequence: CDR1 SGHRS, CDR2 YFSETQ. V shed 0 bases and J shed 1 base, with 19 bases lying between them. The CDR3 length is 18 residues.

This clone occurred a few times. This rearrangement joins TRBV19 to TRBJ1-5; D is uncertain. The CDR3 is made up of 13 amino acids. Trimming cost V 7 bases and J 2 bases, with 9 bases left between them. The V gene's germline CDR1 is LNHDA and CDR2 SQIVND (reference sequence). DNA of the CDR3: TGTGCCAGTACCGGACGGGGCAATCAGCCCCAGCATTTT. It specifies CASTGRGNQPQHF.

This chain connects TRBV6-5 to TRBJ2-3; no clear D. Trimming took 0 bases from V and 5 from J, leaving 12 bases between them. Germline assignment: CDR1 MNHEY and CDR2 SVGAGI. The CDR3 has 15 amino acids. In DNA, the CDR3 is TGTGCCAGCAGTTACTCCGCCAAGTCCTTAGATACGCAGTATTTT. It codes for CASSYSAKSLDTQYF.

This chain links TRBV19 with TRBJ2-4; no definite D call. The V end was cut by 3 bases, the J end by 0 bases, with 15 bases between. The CDR3 runs 17 residues. The germline V gene has CDR1 LNHDA and CDR2 SQIVND (reference sequence). The CDR3 here is CASSMGKGVLAKNIQYF. DNA for the CDR3: TGTGCCAGTAGTATGGGGAAGGGCGTCCTAGCCAAAAACATTCAGTACTTC.

The chain has TRBV5-5 and TRBJ2-1; 7 bases map to TRBD2. J gave up 4 bases and V 0 bases, and 4 bases lay outside the gene matches. This CDR3 contains 15 residues. Germline V gene sequence: CDR1 SGHKS, CDR2 YYEKEE (reference sequence). CDR3 sequence (DNA): TGTGCCAGCAGCTTGGAGCGGGGCGAGTACAATGAGCAGTTCTTC. Translated, it gives CASSLERGEYNEQFF.

This chain links TRBV15 with TRBJ1-1; 9 bases fit TRBD1. The CDR3 has 15 residues. Trimming took 0 bases from V and 5 from J; bases not matched to a gene: 4. Germline assignment: CDR1 LNHNV and CDR2 YYDKDF (reference sequence). Here the CDR3 DNA reads TGTGCCACCAGCAGAGACCACGGGACAGGGACTGAAGCTTTCTTT. Its protein product is CATSRDHGTGTEAFF.

The chain combines TRBV19 with TRBJ2-7; 9 nucleotides match TRBD1. The CDR3 sequence is 15 residues long. Germline CDR1 is LNHDA and CDR2 is SQIVND (reference sequence). V dropped 5 bases and J dropped 2; count of bases not matched to a gene: 7. CDR3 nucleotide sequence: TGTGCCAGTAGTTTCGGGACAGGGCGACCCTACGAGCAGTACTTC. It codes for CASSFGTGRPYEQYF. The full variable domain, its missing parts supplied by reference TRBV19 and TRBJ2-7, is DGGITQSPKYLFRKEGQNVTLSCEQNLNHDAMYWYRQDPGQGLRLIYYSQIVNDFQKGDIAEGYSVSREKKESFPLTVTSAQKNPTAFYLCASSFGTGRPYEQYFGPGTRLTVT.

The V gene is TRBV5-1, the J gene TRBJ2-3, with 8 bases that match TRBD1. The junction had 13 bases not matched to a gene; V was cut back by 4 bases and J by 6 bases. The CDR3 is 16 residues long. Germline V gives CDR1 SGHRS, CDR2 YFSETQ. CDR3 sequence reads: CASSPRGTGGWDTQYF. The CDR3 DNA reads as TGCGCCAGCAGCCCACGAGGCACAGGGGGGTGGGATACGCAGTATTTT.

The rearrangement joins TRBV3-1 (or the pseudogene TRBV3-2) to TRBJ2-7; 10 nucleotides align to TRBD2. V dropped 0 bases and J dropped 6; count of bases not matched to a gene: 5. The V gene's germline CDR1 is LGHDT and CDR2 YNNKEL (reference sequence). CDR3 length equals 15 residues. This CDR3 is CASSQDPWTSGEQYF. CDR3 sequence (DNA): TGTGCCAGCAGCCAAGATCCCTGGACTAGCGGCGAGCAGTACTTC.

The chain couples TRBV6-2 or TRBV6-3 to TRBJ2-5; D not resolved. V was clipped by 0 bases and J by 5 bases, with 10 bases between them. The CDR3 runs to 14 residues. CDR1 is MNHEY, CDR2 SVGEGT, per germline. The CDR3 region has the DNA TGTGCCAGCAGTTACTCCCTCGGCGCGGAGACCCAGTACTTC. Translated: CASSYSLGAETQYF.